The 22 T cell receptor beta chains listed next were all sequenced from one sample in a study of OX40 agonist ivuxolimab in advanced cancers. This table comes from immunoSEQ multiplex PCR, and its TCRdb copy is limited to in-frame clones, with some not included. In the table there are around 60,000 clones, roughly 90% of which are singletons. The sample was CD4+ or CD8+ T cells sorted from blood, taken in a trial of the OX40 agonist ivuxolimab. Receptors were obtained from an adult with an advanced solid tumor such as melanoma, head and neck, liver or kidney cancer.

The genes are TRBV6-1 and TRBJ2-7, with D possibly being TRBD1 (6 bases). V dropped 4 bases and J dropped 0 bases, with 7 bases sitting between them. CDR1 is MNHNS, CDR2 SASEGT, per germline. The CDR3 consists of 13 residues. CDR3 bases: TGTGCCAGCAGTGTACAGGGCTCCTACGAGCAGTACTTC. Its protein product is CASSVQGSYEQYF.

The chain is built from TRBV30 and TRBJ1-5; D ambiguous. The CDR3 contains 12 residues. Germline V gene data show CDR1 as GTSNPN and CDR2 as SVGIG (reference sequence). V gave up 5 bases and J gave up 3 bases, with 8 bases separating them. The CDR3 loop is CAWGINNQPQHF. CDR3 nucleotides: TGTGCCTGGGGCATAAACAATCAGCCCCAGCATTTT.

The chain's CDR3 is CASSVDQGPYEQYF. For the CDR3, the DNA is TGTGCCAGCAGCGTAGACCAGGGACCCTACGAGCAGTACTTC. The chain couples TRBV9 to TRBJ2-7; the D gene could be TRBD1 or TRBD2 (5 bases each). V was pared by 0 bases and J by 2 bases, with 9 bases between. The CDR3 runs 14 residues. Germline V lookup: CDR1 SGDLS, CDR2 YYNGEE.

This chain joins TRBV5-1 and TRBJ2-1, with 11 positions matching TRBD1. CDR1 SGHRS and CDR2 YFSETQ come from the germline V gene. Trimming at V came to 4 bases and at J to 4 bases, leaving 4 bases not matched to a gene. CDR3 length: 15 amino acids. This CDR3 is CASSPDRGLYNEQFF. In DNA, the CDR3 is TGCGCCAGCAGCCCGGACAGGGGGCTTTACAATGAGCAGTTCTTC.

V usage is TRBV6-6 and J usage is TRBJ2-1; D not resolved. V lost 5 bases and J 3 bases, leaving 8 bases between the germline ends. The CDR3 length is 13 residues. CDR1 is MNHNY and CDR2 is SVGAGI in the germline V gene (reference sequence). The CDR3 nucleotides read TGTGCCAGCAGTCACGGCGACTACAATGAGCAGTTCTTC. Translation: CASSHGDYNEQFF.

V gene TRBV6-1 combines with J gene TRBJ2-5; a possible D gene is TRBD1 (6 bases). Trimming removed 8 bases at V and 3 bases at J, with 19 bases between. Germline loops: CDR1 MNHNS, CDR2 SASEGT. The CDR3 is made up of 15 amino acids. The CDR3 is CASVRQEHLKETQYF. The CDR3 DNA reads TGTGCCAGCGTGAGACAGGAGCACCTAAAAGAGACCCAGTACTTC.

This clone was seen a few times. The CDR3, as DNA: TGCAGCGTTGGTCAGGGGGCGGGCTACGAGCAGTACTTC. It translates to CSVGQGAGYEQYF. This rearrangement joins TRBV29-1 to TRBJ2-7, with TRBD1 matching 8 bases. Germline CDR1 reads SQVTM; CDR2 reads ANQGSEA. The CDR3 contains 13 residues. V lost 4 bases and J lost 3; bases outside the gene matches: 5.

The CDR3 loop reads CASSPVGGANVLTF. Written as DNA, the CDR3 is TGTGCCAGCAGCCCGGTGGGCGGGGCCAACGTCCTGACTTTC. V is TRBV5-4 and J is TRBJ2-6; D unresolved. Germline V CDR1 and CDR2: SGHNT, YYREEE (reference sequence). The CDR3 is 14 residues long. V was pared by 4 bases and J by 4 bases, with 9 bases between. The full variable domain, with the rest looked up from reference TRBV5-4 and TRBJ2-6, is ETGVTQSPTHLIKTRGQQVTLRCSSQSGHNTVSWYQQALGQGPQFIFQYYREEENGRGNFPPRFSGLQFPNYSSELNVNALELDDSALYLCASSPVGGANVLTFGAGSRLTVL.

The chain has TRBV19 and TRBJ2-3; 7 bases are shared with TRBD1. Looked up from germline, CDR1 is LNHDA and CDR2 is SQIVND (reference sequence). The CDR3 consists of 16 residues. The junction had 9 bases not matched to a gene; V was cut back by 6 bases and J by 0 bases. CDR3 nucleotide sequence: TGTGCCAGTAGCTATAATCCGGGACAGAGCACAGATACGCAGTATTTT. Encoded protein: CASSYNPGQSTDTQYF.

CDR3 in DNA: TGTGCCAGCTCAGAGGACAGGGTGCGCACTGAAGCTTTCTTT. Translated, it gives CASSEDRVRTEAFF. The chain has TRBV18 and TRBJ1-1; 8 bases match TRBD1. Looked up from germline, CDR1 is KGHSH and CDR2 is LQKENI. This CDR3 is built from 14 residues. V lost 5 bases and J lost 4; bases outside the gene matches: 6. Full variable domain (missing parts from reference TRBV18 and TRBJ1-1): NAGVMQNPRHLVRRRGQEARLRCSPMKGHSHVYWYRQLPEEGLKFMVYLQKENIIDESGMPKERFSAEFPKEGPSILRIQQVVRGDSAAYFCASSEDRVRTEAFFGQGTRLTVV.

The chain uses TRBV5-1 and TRBJ1-2; TRBD1 matches at 9 bases. V was pared by 0 bases and J by 7 bases, with 13 bases of the junction left unmatched. CDR1 and CDR2 (germline): SGHRS, YFSETQ. The CDR3 consists of 17 residues. The chain's CDR3 is CASSLATTGQGSPGYTF. The CDR3 bases are TGCGCCAGCAGCTTGGCCACTACTGGACAGGGGTCTCCTGGCTACACCTTC.

This clone came up once. The chain has TRBV5-1 and TRBJ2-3; maybe TRBD1 (6 bases). The length of the CDR3 is 15 residues. Between the trimmed V and J ends, which lost 2 bases and 1 base, there was a span of 11 bases. Germline CDR1 reads SGHRS; CDR2 reads YFSETQ. The CDR3 DNA sequence: TGCGCCAGCAGCTTAGCAGGGGATGGCACAGATACGCAGTATTTT. This encodes CASSLAGDGTDTQYF.

V and J are TRBV4-2 and TRBJ1-2; no clear D gene. The V end was cut by 0 bases, the J end by 8 bases, with 13 bases between. The CDR3 is made up of 14 amino acids. CDR1 is LGHNA and CDR2 is YNFKEQ in the germline V gene. This CDR3 is CASSQDEDGRGYTF. CDR3 coding DNA: TGTGCCAGCAGCCAAGATGAGGATGGGCGCGGCTACACCTTC.

The chain is built from TRBV19 and TRBJ2-1, with D unclear. This CDR3 spans 15 amino acids. From germline, CDR1 is LNHDA and CDR2 SQIVND (reference sequence). V was cut by 4 bases and J by 1 base, with 11 bases left in between. In nucleotides, the CDR3 is TGTGCCAGTAGTAAGTCCCTTTTGTCCTACAATGAGCAGTTCTTC. Translated, it gives CASSKSLLSYNEQFF.

The chain is built from TRBV5-1 and TRBJ2-2, with D tentatively TRBD2 (5 bases). The CDR3 consists of 16 residues. CDR1 is SGHRS, CDR2 YFSETQ, per germline. Trimming pared 1 base from V and 0 bases from J, leaving 10 bases between. DNA for the CDR3: TGCGCCAGCAGCTTGACCGGGAACCCGAACACCGGGGAGCTGTTTTTT. It codes for CASSLTGNPNTGELFF.

V and J are TRBV2 and TRBJ2-5, with D tentatively TRBD1 (6 bases). The DNA end lines up better with TRBJ2-7; the J call may be wrong. The CDR3 runs to 15 residues. The germline gives CDR1 SNHLY, CDR2 FYNNEI. The CDR3 here is CASSVEQGRYYEQYF. The CDR3 DNA sequence: TGTGCCAGCAGTGTAGAGCAGGGGAGATACTACGAGCAGTACTTC.

The sample holds a few counts of this clone. The chain uses TRBV7-8 and TRBJ2-1; no definite D call. V lost 5 bases, J lost 1 base, and 9 bases lay in between. The CDR3 is made up of 14 amino acids. Germline CDR1 and CDR2: SGHVS and FQNEAQ. The DNA of the CDR3 is TGTGCCAGCAGCCCTACGGTATCCTACAATGAGCAGTTCTTC. Translating gives CASSPTVSYNEQFF.

V gene TRBV18 combines with J gene TRBJ2-7; 7 bases align to TRBD1. The V and J ends lost 1 base and 5 bases, in that order; junction bases with no gene match: 5. Germline-derived CDR1 and CDR2 are KGHSH and LQKENI. The CDR3 covers 14 residues. The CDR3 is CASSPQGQENEQYF. CDR3 nucleotides: TGTGCCAGCTCACCACAAGGACAGGAAAACGAGCAGTACTTC.

The CDR3 nucleotides are TGTGCCAGCAGTGGGCAGGGGGGGATCTCACCCCTCCACTTT. This sequence encodes CASSGQGGISPLHF. The genes are TRBV2 and TRBJ1-6; 7 positions match TRBD1. The germline V gene has CDR1 SNHLY and CDR2 FYNNEI. The CDR3 sequence is 14 residues long. V gave up 4 bases and J gave up 10 bases; unmatched junction bases: 7. Together with reference TRBV2 and TRBJ1-6, the CDR3 gives the full variable domain: EPEVTQTPSHQVTQMGQEVILRCVPISNHLYFYWYRQILGQKVEFLVSFYNNEISEKSEIFDDQFSVERPDGSNFTLKIRSTKLEDSAMYFCASSGQGGISPLHFGNGTRLTVT.

The rearrangement joins TRBV19 to TRBJ2-2, with D possibly being TRBD1 or TRBD2 (6 bases each). The CDR3 is 15 amino acids. Germline V lookup: CDR1 LNHDA, CDR2 SQIVND (reference sequence). Trimming removed 3 bases from V and 0 bases from J, with 8 bases in between. CDR3 coding DNA: TGTGCCAGTAGTATGGGGGGCGCGAACACCGGGGAGCTGTTTTTT. It specifies CASSMGGANTGELFF.

This clone was observed a handful of times. The V call is TRBV28, the J call TRBJ2-1; D is ambiguous. Germline loops: CDR1 MDHEN, CDR2 SYDVKM. The CDR3 sequence is 11 residues long. Trimming left V 5 bases short and J 5 bases short, with 4 bases between. The DNA for the CDR3 is TGTGCCAGCAGTACAAACAATGAGCAGTTCTTC. Its protein product is CASSTNNEQFF.

The chain uses TRBV4-3 and TRBJ1-2, with TRBD1 matching 8 bases. CDR3 length equals 17 residues. Germline assignment: CDR1 LGHNA and CDR2 YSLEER. With 2 bases clipped from V and 0 bases from J, the junction kept 8 bases outside the gene matches. The CDR3 reads CASSQHTGGVTNYGYTF. The CDR3 DNA reads TGCGCCAGCAGCCAACATACAGGGGGAGTAACTAACTATGGCTACACCTTC.